This TCR beta chain emerged from a study of T cell responses to AZD1222 COVID-19 vaccine. Generated by immunoSEQ multiplex PCR, the TCRdb table keeps only in-frame clones and is missing some. The table lists 150,000 to 200,000 clones, 92% of them singletons. V was pared by 2 bases and J by 8 bases, with 11 bases between. The germline V gene has CDR1 SGHDT and CDR2 YYEEEE. CDR3 length: 13 residues. This clone was observed a few times. The sample consisted of peripheral blood, taken 28 days after the second AZD1222 dose. The chain employs TRBV5-6 and TRBJ1-3, with D perhaps matching TRBD1 (6 bases). The origin of this receptor is an adult who received the AZD1222 COVID-19 vaccine. The CDR3 nucleotides read TGTGCCAGCAGCTTCAGGGGCGGGCACACCATATATTTT. This gives the protein CASSFRGGHTIYF.